This T cell receptor (beta chain) is drawn from a study of blood T cell repertoires in COVID-19. In the study overall: The samples span acute and convalescent COVID-19 from the United States, Italy and Spain.

Under the authors' procedure: By means of reference gene primer amplification, nucleated cell counts were estimated. The method was immunoSEQ multiplex PCR; TCRdb's version includes in-frame clones alone and lacks a portion of them. V, J and clone size were drawn from that table, and D and trimming were deduced from the DNA. This sample carries a few hundred thousand clones, about nine tenths of them seen once, and the ten largest clones take 1%. The V gene lost 5 bases and the J gene lost 3 bases, with 11 bases spanning the gap. Germline V gene sequence: CDR1 SGHVS, CDR2 FQNEAQ. This CDR3 spans 15 amino acids.

V gene TRBV7-8 combines with J gene TRBJ1-6; no clear D gene. The receptor comes from a man aged 50-60 years with active or convalescent COVID-19. The sequenced sample consisted of peripheral blood. The CDR3 loop reads CASSADGNYNSPLHF. The CDR3 DNA reads TGTGCCAGCAGCGCCGACGGGAACTATAATTCACCCCTCCACTTT.